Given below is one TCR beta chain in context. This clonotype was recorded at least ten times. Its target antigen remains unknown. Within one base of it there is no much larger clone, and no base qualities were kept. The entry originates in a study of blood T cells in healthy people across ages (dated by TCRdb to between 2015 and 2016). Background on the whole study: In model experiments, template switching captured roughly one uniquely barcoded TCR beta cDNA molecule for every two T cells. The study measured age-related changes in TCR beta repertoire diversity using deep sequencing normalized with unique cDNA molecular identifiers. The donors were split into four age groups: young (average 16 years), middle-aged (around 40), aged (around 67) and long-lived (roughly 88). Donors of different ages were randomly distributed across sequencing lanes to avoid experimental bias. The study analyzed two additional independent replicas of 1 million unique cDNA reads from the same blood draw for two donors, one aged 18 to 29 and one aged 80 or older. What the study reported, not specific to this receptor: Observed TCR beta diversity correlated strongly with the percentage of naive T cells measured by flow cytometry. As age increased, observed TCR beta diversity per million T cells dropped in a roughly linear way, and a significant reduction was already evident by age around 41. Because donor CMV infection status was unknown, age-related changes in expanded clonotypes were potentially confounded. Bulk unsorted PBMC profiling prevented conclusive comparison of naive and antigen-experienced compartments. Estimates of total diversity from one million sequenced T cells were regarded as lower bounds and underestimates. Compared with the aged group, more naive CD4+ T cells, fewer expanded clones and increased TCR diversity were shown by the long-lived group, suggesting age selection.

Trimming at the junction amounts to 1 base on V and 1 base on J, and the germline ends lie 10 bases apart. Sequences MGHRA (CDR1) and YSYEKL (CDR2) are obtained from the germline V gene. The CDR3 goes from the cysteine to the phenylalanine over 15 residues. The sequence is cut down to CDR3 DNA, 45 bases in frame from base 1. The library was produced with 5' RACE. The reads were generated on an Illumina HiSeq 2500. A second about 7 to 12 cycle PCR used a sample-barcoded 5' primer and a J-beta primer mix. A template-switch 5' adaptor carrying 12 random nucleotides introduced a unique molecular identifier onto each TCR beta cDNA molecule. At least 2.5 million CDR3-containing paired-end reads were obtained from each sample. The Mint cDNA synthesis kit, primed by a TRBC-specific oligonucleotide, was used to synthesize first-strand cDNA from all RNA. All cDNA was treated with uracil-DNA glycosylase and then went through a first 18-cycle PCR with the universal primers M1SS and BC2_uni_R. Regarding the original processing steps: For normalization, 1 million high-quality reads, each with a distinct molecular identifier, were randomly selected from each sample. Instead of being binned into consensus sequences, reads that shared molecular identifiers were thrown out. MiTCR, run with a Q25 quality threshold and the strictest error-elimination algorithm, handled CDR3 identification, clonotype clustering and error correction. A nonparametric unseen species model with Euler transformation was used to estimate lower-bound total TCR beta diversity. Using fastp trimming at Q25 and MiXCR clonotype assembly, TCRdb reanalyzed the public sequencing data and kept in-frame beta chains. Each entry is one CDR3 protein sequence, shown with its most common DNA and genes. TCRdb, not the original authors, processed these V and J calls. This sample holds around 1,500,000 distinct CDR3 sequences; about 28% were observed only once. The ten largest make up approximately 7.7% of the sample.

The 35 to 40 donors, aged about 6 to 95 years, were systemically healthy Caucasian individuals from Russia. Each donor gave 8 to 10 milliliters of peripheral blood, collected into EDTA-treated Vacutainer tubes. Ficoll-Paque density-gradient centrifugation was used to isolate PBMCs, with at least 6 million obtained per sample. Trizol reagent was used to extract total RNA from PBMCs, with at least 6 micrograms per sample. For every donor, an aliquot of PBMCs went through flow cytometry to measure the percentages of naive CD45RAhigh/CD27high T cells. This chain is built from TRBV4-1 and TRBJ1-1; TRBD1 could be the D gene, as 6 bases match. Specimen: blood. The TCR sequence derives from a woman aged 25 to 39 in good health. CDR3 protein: CASSQVPRGNTEAFF. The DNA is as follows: TGCGCCAGCAGCCAAGTTCCCAGGGGGAACACTGAAGCTTTCTTT.